This T cell receptor (beta chain) originates from a study of cytomegalovirus exposure and HLA in healthy donors. Study-level findings and limits: The availability of immune exposure information extended only to CMV serostatus.

V dropped 6 bases and J dropped 4 bases, with 13 bases sitting between them. The CDR3 consists of 14 residues. Germline V gene sequence: CDR1 MNHEY, CDR2 SVGAGI. PCR amplification relied on 60 Vbeta primers (plus 13 Jbeta primers). The assay was immunoSEQ multiplex PCR, and TCRdb's table has in-frame clones only and misses some. The sample shows 110,000 to 150,000 clones, approximately 80% of them seen only once. Comments on this clone: Its antigen is currently unknown.

This clonotype was obtained from a woman aged 55-75 years in good health and CMV-seropositive. This chain uses TRBV6-5 with TRBJ1-3; maybe TRBD1 (6 bases). The sample comprised PBMCs. Here the CDR3 reads CASRSTGSGNTIYF. For the CDR3, the DNA is TGTGCCAGCAGATCAACAGGGTCGGGAAACACCATATATTTT.